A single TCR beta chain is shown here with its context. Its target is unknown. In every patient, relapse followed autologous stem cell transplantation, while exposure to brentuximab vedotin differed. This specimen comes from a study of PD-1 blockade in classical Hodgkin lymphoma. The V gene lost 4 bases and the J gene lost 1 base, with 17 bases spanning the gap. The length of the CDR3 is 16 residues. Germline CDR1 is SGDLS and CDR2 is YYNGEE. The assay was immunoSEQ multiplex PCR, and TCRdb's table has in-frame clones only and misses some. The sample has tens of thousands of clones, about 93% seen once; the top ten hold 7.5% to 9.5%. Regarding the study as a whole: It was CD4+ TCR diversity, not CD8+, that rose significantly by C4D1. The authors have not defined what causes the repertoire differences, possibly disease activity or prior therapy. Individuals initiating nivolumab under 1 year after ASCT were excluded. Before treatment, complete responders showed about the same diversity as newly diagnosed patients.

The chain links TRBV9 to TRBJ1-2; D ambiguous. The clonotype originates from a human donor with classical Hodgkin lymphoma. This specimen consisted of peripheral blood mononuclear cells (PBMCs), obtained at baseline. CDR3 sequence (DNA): TGTGCCAGCAGCTCTCGACAACCTACAGTTAACTATGGCTACACCTTC. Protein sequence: CASSSRQPTVNYGYTF. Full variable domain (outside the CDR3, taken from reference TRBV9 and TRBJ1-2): DSGVTQTPKHLITATGQRVTLRCSPRSGDLSVYWYQQSLDQGLQFLIQYYNGEERAKGNILERFSAQQFPDLHSELNLSSLELGDSALYFCASSSRQPTVNYGYTFGSGTRLTVV.